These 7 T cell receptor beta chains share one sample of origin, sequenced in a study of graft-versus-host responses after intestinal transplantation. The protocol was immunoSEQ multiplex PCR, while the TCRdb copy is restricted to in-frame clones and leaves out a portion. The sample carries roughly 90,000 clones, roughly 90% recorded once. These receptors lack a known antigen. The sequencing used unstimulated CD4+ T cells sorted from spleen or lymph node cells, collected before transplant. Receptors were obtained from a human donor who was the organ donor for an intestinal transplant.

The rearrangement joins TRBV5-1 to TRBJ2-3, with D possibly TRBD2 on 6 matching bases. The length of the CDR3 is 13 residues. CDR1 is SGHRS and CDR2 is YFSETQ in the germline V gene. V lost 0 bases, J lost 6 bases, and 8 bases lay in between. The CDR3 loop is CASSLGGVDTQYF. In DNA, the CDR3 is TGCGCCAGCAGCTTGGGGGGGGTTGATACGCAGTATTTT.

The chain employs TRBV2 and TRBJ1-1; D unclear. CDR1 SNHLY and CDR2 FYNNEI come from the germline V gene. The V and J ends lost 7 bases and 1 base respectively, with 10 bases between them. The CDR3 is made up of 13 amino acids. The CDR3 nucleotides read TGTGCCAGCAAAGACACAGAGAACACTGAAGCTTTCTTT. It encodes CASKDTENTEAFF.

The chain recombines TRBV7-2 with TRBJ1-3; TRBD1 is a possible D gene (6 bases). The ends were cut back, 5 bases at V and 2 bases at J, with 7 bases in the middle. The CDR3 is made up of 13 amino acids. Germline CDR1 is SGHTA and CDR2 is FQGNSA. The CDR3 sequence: CASSAGAGNTIYF. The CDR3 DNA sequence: TGTGCCAGCAGCGCAGGGGCTGGAAACACCATATATTTT. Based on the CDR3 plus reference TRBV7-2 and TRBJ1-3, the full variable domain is GAGVSQSPSNKVTEKGKDVELRCDPISGHTALYWYRQSLGQGLEFLIYFQGNSAPDKSGLPSDRFSAERTGGSVSTLTIQRTQQEDSAVYLCASSAGAGNTIYFGEGSWLTVV.

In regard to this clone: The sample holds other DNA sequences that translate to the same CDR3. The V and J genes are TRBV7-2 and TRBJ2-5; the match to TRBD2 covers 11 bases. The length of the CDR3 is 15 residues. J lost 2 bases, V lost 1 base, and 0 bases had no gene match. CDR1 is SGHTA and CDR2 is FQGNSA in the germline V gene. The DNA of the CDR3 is TGTGCCAGCAGCTTAGGGACTAGCGGGCAAGAGACCCAGTACTTC. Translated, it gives CASSLGTSGQETQYF.

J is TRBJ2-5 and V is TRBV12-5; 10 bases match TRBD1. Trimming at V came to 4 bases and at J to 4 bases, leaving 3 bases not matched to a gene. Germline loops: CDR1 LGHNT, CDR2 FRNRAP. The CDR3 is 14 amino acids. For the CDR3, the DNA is TGTGCTAGTGGTTCGACAGGGGGCCTAGAGACCCAGTACTTC. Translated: CASGSTGGLETQYF.

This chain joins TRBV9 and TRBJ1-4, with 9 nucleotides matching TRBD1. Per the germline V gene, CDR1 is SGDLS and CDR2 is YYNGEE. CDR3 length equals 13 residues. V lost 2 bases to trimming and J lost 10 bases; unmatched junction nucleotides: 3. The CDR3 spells CASSVGTGRKLFF. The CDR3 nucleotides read TGTGCCAGCAGCGTGGGGACAGGGCGAAAACTGTTTTTT.

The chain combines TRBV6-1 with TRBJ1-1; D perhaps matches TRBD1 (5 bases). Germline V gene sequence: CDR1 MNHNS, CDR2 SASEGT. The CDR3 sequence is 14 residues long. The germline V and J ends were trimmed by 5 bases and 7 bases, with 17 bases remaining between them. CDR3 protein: CASSTSRQLGEAFF. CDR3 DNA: TGTGCCAGCAGTACCTCACGACAGCTCGGTGAAGCTTTCTTT.